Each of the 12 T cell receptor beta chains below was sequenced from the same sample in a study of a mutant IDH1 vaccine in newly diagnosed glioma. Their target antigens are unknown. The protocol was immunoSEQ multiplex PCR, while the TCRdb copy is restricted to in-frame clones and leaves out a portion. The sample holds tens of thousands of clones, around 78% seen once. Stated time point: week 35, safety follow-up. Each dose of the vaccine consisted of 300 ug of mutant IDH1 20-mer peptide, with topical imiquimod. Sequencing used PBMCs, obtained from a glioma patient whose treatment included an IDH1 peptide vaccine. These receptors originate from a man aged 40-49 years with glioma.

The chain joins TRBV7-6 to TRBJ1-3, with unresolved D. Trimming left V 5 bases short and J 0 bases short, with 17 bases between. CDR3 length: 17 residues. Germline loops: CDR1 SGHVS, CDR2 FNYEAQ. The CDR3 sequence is CASSAQPDGNSGNTIYF. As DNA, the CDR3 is TGTGCCAGCAGCGCCCAACCGGACGGTAACTCTGGAAACACCATATATTTT.

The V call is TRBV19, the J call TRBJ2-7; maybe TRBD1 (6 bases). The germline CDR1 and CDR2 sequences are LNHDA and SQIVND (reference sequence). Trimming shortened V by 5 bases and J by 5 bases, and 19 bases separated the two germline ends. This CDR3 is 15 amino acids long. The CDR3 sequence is CASSGPGDKTNEQYV. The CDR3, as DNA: TGTGCCAGTAGTGGCCCAGGGGACAAAACCAACGAGCAGTACGTC.

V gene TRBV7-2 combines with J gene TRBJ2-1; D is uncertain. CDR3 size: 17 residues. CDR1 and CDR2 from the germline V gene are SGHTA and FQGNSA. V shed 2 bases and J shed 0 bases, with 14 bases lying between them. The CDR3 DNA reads TGTGCCAGCAGCTTAAAGGCCAACCCCAGCTCCTACAATGAGCAGTTCTTC. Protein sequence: CASSLKANPSSYNEQFF.

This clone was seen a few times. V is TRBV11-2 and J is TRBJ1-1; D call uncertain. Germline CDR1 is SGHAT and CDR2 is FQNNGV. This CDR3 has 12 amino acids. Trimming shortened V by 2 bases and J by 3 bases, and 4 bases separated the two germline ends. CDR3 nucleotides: TGTGCCAGCAGCTTACAACACACTGAAGCTTTCTTT. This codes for CASSLQHTEAFF.

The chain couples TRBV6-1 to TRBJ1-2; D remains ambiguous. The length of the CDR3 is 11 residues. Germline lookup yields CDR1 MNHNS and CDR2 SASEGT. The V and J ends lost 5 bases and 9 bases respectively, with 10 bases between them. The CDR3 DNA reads TGTGCCAGCAGTCAAGGCGGGAGCTACACCTTC. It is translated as CASSQGGSYTF.

The CDR3 DNA is TGTGCCAGCAGGATGAGCGGGAGCCCCGCCTACGAGCAGTACTTC. It is translated as CASRMSGSPAYEQYF. The chain recombines TRBV11-2 with TRBJ2-7; TRBD2 matches 8 bases. Trimming cost V 6 bases and J 2 bases; bases outside gene matches: 9. The CDR3 is made up of 15 amino acids. Germline CDR1 is SGHAT and CDR2 is FQNNGV.

The CDR3 sequence: CASSLISYNEQFF. The CDR3 DNA reads TGTGCCAGCAGCTTAATAAGTTACAATGAGCAGTTCTTC. This sequence joins TRBV7-9 and TRBJ2-1; D is uncertain. V was clipped by 2 bases and J by 4 bases, with 6 bases between them. CDR3 length equals 13 residues. Looked up from germline, CDR1 is SEHNR and CDR2 is FQNEAQ (reference sequence).

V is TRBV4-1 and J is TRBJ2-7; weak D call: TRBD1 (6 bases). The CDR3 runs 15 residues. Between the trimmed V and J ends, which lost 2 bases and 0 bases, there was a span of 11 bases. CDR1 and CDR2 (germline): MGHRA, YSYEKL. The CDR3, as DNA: TGCGCCAGCAGCCAACAAACAGGGATCTCCTACGAGCAGTACTTC. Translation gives CASSQQTGISYEQYF.

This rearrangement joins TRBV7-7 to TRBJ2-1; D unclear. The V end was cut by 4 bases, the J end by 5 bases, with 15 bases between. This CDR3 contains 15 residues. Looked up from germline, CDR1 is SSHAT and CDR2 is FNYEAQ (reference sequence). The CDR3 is CASSSSPGRNNEQFF. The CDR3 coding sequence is TGTGCCAGCAGCTCCTCCCCAGGACGTAACAATGAGCAGTTCTTC.

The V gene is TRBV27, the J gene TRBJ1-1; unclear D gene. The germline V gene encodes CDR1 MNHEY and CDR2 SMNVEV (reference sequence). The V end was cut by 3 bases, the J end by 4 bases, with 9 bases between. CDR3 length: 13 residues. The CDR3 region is CASSLARGTEAFF. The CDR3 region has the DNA TGTGCCAGCAGTTTGGCTCGAGGCACTGAAGCTTTCTTT.

Here the CDR3 DNA reads TGTGCCAGCAGCTCCACGTCCTTCATCGGGGAGACCCAGTACTTC. It codes for CASSSTSFIGETQYF. The chain carries TRBV11-2 and TRBJ2-5; no firm D call. The CDR3 spans 15 residues. The germline V and J ends were trimmed by 4 bases and 5 bases, with 17 bases remaining between them. Germline V gene sequence: CDR1 SGHAT, CDR2 FQNNGV.

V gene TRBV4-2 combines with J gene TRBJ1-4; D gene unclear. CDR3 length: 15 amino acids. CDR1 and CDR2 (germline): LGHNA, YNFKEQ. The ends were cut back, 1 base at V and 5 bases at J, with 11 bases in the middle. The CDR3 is CASSQAPDPNEKLFF. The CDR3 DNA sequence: TGTGCCAGCAGCCAAGCGCCGGACCCGAATGAAAAACTGTTTTTT.